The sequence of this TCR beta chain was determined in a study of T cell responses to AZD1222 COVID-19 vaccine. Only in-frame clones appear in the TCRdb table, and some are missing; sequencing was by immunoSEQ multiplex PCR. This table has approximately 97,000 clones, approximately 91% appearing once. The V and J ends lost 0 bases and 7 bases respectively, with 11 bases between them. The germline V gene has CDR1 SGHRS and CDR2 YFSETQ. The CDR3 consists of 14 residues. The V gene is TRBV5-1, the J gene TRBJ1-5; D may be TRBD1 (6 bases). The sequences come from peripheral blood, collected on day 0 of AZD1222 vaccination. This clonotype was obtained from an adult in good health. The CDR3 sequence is CASSLAEGGQPQHF. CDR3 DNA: TGCGCCAGCAGCTTGGCAGAGGGGGGGCAGCCCCAGCATTTT.